These 7 T cell receptor beta chains came from one sample sequenced in a study of control samples from healthy donors and cancer patients (dated by TCRdb to 2019 to 2021). The library came from the immunoSEQ multiplex PCR assay. As stored in TCRdb, this immuneACCESS dataset retains in-frame rearrangements with V and J assigned. A fraction of the clones does not appear; measured against another copy, unresolved V genes explain less than half of the discrepancy, and the remainder lacks a known reason. The sample table records roughly 170,000 clones; approximately 86% of these occur just once. 4.5% to 6% of the sample goes to the ten largest clones. Sequenced: blood. The source is a woman in her twenties or thirties in good health.

The chain has TRBV27 and TRBJ2-5, with D tentatively TRBD1 (7 bases). The germline gives CDR1 MNHEY, CDR2 SMNVEV (reference sequence). Trimming removed 8 bases at V and 6 bases at J, with 16 bases between. The CDR3 length is 13 residues. CDR3 sequence: CASGGTAVQTQYF. CDR3 nucleotide sequence: TGTGCCAGCGGCGGGACAGCGGTTCAGACCCAGTACTTC.

V gene TRBV7-9 combines with J gene TRBJ2-1, with D maybe TRBD2 (5 bases). The V gene lost 5 bases and the J gene lost 6 bases, with 17 bases spanning the gap. The CDR3 is 15 residues long. Germline V lookup: CDR1 SEHNR, CDR2 FQNEAQ (reference sequence). CDR3 residues: CASSLGRLNGNEQFF. CDR3 nucleotide sequence: TGTGCCAGCAGCCTGGGTAGACTAAACGGCAATGAGCAGTTCTTC.

J is TRBJ1-2 and V is TRBV30; D unclear. V lost 3 bases, J lost 2 bases, and 13 bases lay in between. Germline-derived CDR1 and CDR2 are GTSNPN and SVGIG (reference sequence). This CDR3 comprises 14 residues. The CDR3 loop reads CAWSYSRFNYGYTF. Here the CDR3 DNA reads TGTGCCTGGAGCTACTCCCGCTTCAACTATGGCTACACCTTC.

This clone appeared a single time. This chain joins TRBV11-2 and TRBJ2-1; 9 nucleotides agree with TRBD2. Trimming removed 6 bases from V and 9 bases from J; junction bases left unmatched: 12. Germline-derived CDR1 and CDR2 are SGHAT and FQNNGV. The CDR3 extends over 15 amino acids. The CDR3: CASRSLAGSGSEQFF. The CDR3 nucleotides read TGTGCCAGCAGATCCCTAGCGGGTAGCGGGAGTGAGCAGTTCTTC.

The chain has TRBV7-6 and TRBJ1-6, with 9 bases aligning to TRBD1. The trim removed 1 base at V and 6 bases at J, leaving 1 base unmatched. The CDR3 length is 15 residues. CDR1 and CDR2 (germline): SGHVS, FNYEAQ. Here the CDR3 DNA reads TGTGCCAGCAGCTTAGTGGGACAGGGTAATTCACCCCTCCACTTT. Encoded protein: CASSLVGQGNSPLHF. The whole variable domain, remainder taken from reference TRBV7-6 and TRBJ1-6, is GAGVSQSPRYKVTKRGQDVALRCDPISGHVSLYWYRQALGQGPEFLTYFNYEAQQDKSGLPNDRFSAERPEGSISTLTIQRTEQRDSAMYRCASSLVGQGNSPLHFGNGTRLTVT.

V gene TRBV28 combines with J gene TRBJ1-2; TRBD1 might be the D (5 bases). There are 16 residues in the CDR3. V was trimmed by 7 bases and J by 1 base, leaving 19 bases between them. Looked up from germline, CDR1 is MDHEN and CDR2 is SYDVKM. Here the CDR3 reads CASTDPDRNINYGYTF. CDR3 DNA: TGTGCCAGCACAGATCCCGACAGAAATATTAACTATGGCTACACCTTC.

The V call is TRBV5-4, the J call TRBJ2-1; D might be TRBD2 (6 bases). CDR3 size: 12 residues. The germline CDR1 and CDR2 sequences are SGHNT and YYREEE (reference sequence). V gave up 1 base and J gave up 8 bases, with 7 bases separating them. The CDR3 coding sequence is TGTGCCAGCAGCTTGTGGGGGGATGAGCAGTTCTTC. Its protein product is CASSLWGDEQFF.